The source of this T cell receptor beta chain is a study of beta chain features in type 1 diabetes. Expressed TCRB transcripts got sequenced, as all isolated RNA was reverse transcribed. Data came from immunoSEQ multiplex PCR; TCRdb stores just in-frame clones and leaves some out. The sample holds 120,000 to 150,000 clones, 9% to 10% seen once. Study results and caveats: Reduced insertions and increased deletions marked VDJ junctions in type 1 diabetes patients. Moderate yet significant TCRB CDR3 shortening was seen in Type 1 diabetes patients in all four CD4+ subsets.

Trimming pared 7 bases from V and 2 bases from J, leaving 13 bases between. The CDR3 runs 14 residues. From germline, CDR1 is SGHTA and CDR2 FQGNSA. A word on this clone: Its antigen is currently unknown.

The sequence derives from a middle-aged woman in good health. The chain has TRBV7-2 and TRBJ2-3; tentative D call: TRBD2 (6 bases). The sample comprised central memory CD4+ T cells from blood. The CDR3 is CASTGGFVTDTQYF. DNA of the CDR3: TGTGCCAGCACAGGAGGGTTTGTCACAGATACGCAGTATTTT.